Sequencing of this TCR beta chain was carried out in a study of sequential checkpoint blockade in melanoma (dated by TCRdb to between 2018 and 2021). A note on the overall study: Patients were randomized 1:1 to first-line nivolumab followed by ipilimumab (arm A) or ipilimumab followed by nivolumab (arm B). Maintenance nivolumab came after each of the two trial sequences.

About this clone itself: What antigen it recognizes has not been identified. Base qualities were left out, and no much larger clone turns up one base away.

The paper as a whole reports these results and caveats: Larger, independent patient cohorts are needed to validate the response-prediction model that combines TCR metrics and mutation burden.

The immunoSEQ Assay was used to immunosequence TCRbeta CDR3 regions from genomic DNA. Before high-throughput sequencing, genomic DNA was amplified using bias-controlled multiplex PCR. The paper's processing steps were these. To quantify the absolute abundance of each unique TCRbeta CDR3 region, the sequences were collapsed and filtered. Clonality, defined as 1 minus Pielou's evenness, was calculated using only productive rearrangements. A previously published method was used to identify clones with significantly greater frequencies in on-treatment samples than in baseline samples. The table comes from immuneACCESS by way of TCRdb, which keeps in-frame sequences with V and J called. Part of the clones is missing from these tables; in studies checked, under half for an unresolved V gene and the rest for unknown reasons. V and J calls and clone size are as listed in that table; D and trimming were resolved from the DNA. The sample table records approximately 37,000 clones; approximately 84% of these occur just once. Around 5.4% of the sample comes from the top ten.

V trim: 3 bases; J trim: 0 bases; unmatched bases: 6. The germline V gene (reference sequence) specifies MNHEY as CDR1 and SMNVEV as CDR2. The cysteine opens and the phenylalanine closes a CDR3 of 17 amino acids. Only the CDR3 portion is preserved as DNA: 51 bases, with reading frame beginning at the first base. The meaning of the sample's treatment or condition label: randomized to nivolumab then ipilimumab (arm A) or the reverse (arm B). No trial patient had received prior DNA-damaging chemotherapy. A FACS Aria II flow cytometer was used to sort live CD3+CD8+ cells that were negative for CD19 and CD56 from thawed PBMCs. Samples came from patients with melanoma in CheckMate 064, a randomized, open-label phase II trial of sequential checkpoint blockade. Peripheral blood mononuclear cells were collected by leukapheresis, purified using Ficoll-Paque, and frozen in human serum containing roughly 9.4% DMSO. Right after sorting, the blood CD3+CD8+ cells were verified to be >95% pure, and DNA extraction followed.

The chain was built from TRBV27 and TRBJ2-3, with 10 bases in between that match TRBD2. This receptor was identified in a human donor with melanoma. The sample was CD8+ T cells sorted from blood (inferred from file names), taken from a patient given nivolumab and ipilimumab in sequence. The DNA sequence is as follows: TGTGCCAGCAGTTTTATGCTAGCGGGAGCGAGCACAGATACGCAGTATTTT. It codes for CASSFMLAGASTDTQYF.